This T cell receptor beta chain was recovered during a study of T-cell reconstitution after alpha-beta-depleted transplantation in children. The sample holds many counts of this clonotype. Unique molecular identifiers featured in how the TCRbeta library was prepared. TCRdb itself ran the PCR reads through MiXCR, one entry per CDR3 protein. The repertoire has 200,000 to 250,000 distinct CDR3 sequences, over 9.5% of them found once; the top ten carry 5% to 5.5%. Germline-derived CDR1 and CDR2 are SGHRS and YFSETQ. The V end lost 4 bases, the J end lost 3 bases, and 13 bases lay between the germline ends. The CDR3 is made up of 14 amino acids.

The sequenced sample was PBMCs from the stem cell graft donor, obtained from the stem cell graft. The chain recombines TRBV5-1 with TRBJ1-1, with a weak D call TRBD1 (5 bases). The receptor was derived from a human donor who donated a stem cell graft to a child with SCID. The CDR3 DNA sequence: TGCGCCAGCAGCCGGAGGGGTTTAGACACTGAAGCTTTCTTT. Translating gives CASSRRGLDTEAFF.